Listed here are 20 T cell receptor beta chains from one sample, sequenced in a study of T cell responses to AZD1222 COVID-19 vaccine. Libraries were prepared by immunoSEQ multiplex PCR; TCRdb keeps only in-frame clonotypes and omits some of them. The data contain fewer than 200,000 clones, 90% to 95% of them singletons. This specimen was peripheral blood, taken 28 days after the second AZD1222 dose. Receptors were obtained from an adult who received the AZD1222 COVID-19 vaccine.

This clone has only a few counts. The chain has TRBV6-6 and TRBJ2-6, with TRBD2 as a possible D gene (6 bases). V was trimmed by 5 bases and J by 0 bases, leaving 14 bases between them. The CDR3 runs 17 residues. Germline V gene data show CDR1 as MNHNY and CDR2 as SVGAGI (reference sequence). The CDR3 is CASSPGLLTSGANVLTF. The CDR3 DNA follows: TGTGCCAGCAGTCCGGGACTCCTAACCTCTGGGGCCAACGTCCTGACTTTC.

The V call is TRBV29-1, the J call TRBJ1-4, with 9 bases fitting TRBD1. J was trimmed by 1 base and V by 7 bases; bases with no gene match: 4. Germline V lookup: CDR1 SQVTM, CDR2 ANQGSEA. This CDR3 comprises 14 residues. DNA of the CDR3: TGCAGCGCAATGGGACAGGGAACTAATGAAAAACTGTTTTTT. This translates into CSAMGQGTNEKLFF.

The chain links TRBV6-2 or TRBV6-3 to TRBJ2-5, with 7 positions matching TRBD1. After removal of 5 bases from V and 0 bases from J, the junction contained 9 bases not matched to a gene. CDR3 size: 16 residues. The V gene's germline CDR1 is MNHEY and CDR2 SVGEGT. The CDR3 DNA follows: TGTGCCAGCAGTCTCTGGACAGGACCATACCAAGAGACCCAGTACTTC. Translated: CASSLWTGPYQETQYF.

CDR3 residues: CASSDTRAAFSDTQYF. Written as DNA, the CDR3 is TGCGCCAGCAGTGACACTAGGGCAGCATTTTCGGATACGCAGTATTTT. The chain carries TRBV10-1 and TRBJ2-3; perhaps TRBD2 as D (5 bases). V was clipped by 3 bases and J by 6 bases, with 19 bases between them. Per the germline V gene, CDR1 is WNHNN and CDR2 is SYGVQD (reference sequence). This CDR3 region has 16 residues.

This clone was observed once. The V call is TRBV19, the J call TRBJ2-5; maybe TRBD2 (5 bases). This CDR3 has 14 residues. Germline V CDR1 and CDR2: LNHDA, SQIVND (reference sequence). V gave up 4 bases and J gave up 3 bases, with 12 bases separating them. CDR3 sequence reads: CASSTQGGEETQYF. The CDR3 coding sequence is TGTGCCAGTAGTACCCAAGGAGGTGAAGAGACCCAGTACTTC.

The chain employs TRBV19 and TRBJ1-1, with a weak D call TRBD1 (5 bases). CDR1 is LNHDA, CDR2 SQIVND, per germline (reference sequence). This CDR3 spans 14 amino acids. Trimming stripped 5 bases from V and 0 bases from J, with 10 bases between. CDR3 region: CASSHGGLNTEAFF. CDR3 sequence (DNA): TGTGCCAGTAGTCACGGGGGTTTGAACACTGAAGCTTTCTTT.

As DNA, the CDR3 is TGTGCCTGGGCCCTCGGACTAGCGGTAATTAGCCGGATCAATGAGCAGTTCTTC. Amino acid sequence: CAWALGLAVISRINEQFF. The chain couples TRBV30 to TRBJ2-1, with TRBD2 identical over 10 bases. The CDR3 covers 18 residues. Per germline, CDR1 GTSNPN and CDR2 SVGIG (reference sequence). J lost 6 bases, V lost 5 bases, and 19 bases had no gene match.

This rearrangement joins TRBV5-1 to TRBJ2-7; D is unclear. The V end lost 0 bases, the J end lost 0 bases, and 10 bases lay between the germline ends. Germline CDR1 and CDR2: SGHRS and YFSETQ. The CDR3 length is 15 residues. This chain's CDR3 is CASSLGAGFSYEQYF. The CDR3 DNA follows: TGCGCCAGCAGCTTGGGTGCCGGGTTCTCCTACGAGCAGTACTTC.

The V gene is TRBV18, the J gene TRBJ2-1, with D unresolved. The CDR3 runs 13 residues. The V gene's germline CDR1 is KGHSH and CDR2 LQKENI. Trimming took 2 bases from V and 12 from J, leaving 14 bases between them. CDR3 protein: CASSPGMERRQFF. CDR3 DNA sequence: TGTGCCAGCTCACCAGGGATGGAAAGGCGGCAGTTCTTC.

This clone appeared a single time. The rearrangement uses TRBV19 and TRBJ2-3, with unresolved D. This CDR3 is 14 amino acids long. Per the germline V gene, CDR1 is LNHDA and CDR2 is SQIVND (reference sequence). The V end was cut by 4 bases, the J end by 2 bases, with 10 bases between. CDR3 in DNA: TGTGCCAGTAGTAGGCTGGGGTCCACAGATACGCAGTATTTT. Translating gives CASSRLGSTDTQYF.

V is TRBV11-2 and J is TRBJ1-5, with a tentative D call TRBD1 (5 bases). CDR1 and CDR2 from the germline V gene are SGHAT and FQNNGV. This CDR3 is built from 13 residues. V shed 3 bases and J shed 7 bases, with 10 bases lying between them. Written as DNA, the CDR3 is TGTGCCAGCAGCTTGGGGGTCCGACAGCCCCAGCATTTT. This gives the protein CASSLGVRQPQHF.

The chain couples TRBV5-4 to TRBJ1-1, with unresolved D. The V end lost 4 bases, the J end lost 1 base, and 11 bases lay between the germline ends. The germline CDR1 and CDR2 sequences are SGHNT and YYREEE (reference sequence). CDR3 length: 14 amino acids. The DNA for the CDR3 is TGTGCCAGCAGCCCGGGGTGGGGGAACACTGAAGCTTTCTTT. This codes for CASSPGWGNTEAFF.

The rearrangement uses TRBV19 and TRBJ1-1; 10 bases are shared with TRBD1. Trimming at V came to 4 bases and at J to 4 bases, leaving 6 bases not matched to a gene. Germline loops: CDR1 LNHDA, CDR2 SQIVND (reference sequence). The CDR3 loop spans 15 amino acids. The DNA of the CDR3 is TGTGCCAGTAGTAAGTCAGACAGGGGGCGCACTGAAGCTTTCTTT. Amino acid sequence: CASSKSDRGRTEAFF.

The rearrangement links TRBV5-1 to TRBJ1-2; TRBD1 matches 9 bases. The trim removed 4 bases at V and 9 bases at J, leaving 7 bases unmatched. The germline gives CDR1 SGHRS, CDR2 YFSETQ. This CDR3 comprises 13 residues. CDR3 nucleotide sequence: TGCGCCAGCAGCCCGTGGACAGGGGACCGCTACACCTTC. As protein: CASSPWTGDRYTF.

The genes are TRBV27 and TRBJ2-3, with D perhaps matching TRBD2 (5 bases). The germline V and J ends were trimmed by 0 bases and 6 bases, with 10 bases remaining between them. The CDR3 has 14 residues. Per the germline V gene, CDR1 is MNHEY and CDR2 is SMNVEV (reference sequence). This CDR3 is CASSLSPSPDTQYF. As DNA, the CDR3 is TGTGCCAGCAGTTTATCGCCTAGCCCGGATACGCAGTATTTT.

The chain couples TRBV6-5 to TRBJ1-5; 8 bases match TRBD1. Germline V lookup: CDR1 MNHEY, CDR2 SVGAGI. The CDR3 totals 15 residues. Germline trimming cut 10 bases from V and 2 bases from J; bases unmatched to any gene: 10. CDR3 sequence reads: CATSPGGSGNQPQHF. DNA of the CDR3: TGTGCCACCTCACCAGGGGGCTCGGGCAATCAGCCCCAGCATTTT.

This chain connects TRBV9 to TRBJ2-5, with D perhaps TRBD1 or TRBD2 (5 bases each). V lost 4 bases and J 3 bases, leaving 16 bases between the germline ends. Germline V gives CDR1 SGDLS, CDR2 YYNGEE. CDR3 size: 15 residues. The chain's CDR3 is CASSLRWGFEETQYF. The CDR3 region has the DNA TGTGCCAGCAGCCTCCGGTGGGGGTTCGAAGAGACCCAGTACTTC.

The CDR3 DNA follows: TGTGCCAGTAGTATCCAGGGGCTAGCGGGAGTGTGGCAGTTCTTC. As protein: CASSIQGLAGVWQFF. The chain carries TRBV19 and TRBJ2-1, with 10 bases identical to TRBD2. Germline-derived CDR1 and CDR2 are LNHDA and SQIVND (reference sequence). J lost 12 bases, V lost 3 bases, and 11 bases had no gene match. This CDR3 spans 15 amino acids. The variable domain in full, with the rest retrieved from reference TRBV19 and TRBJ2-1, is DGGITQSPKYLFRKEGQNVTLSCEQNLNHDAMYWYRQDPGQGLRLIYYSQIVNDFQKGDIAEGYSVSREKKESFPLTVTSAQKNPTAFYLCASSIQGLAGVWQFFGPGTRLTVL.

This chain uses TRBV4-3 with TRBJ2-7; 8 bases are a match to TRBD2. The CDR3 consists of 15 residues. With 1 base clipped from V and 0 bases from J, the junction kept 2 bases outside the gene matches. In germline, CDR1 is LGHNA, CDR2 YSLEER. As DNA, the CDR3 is TGCGCCAGCAGCCAAGCGGGGGGGAGCTCCTACGAGCAGTACTTC. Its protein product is CASSQAGGSSYEQYF.

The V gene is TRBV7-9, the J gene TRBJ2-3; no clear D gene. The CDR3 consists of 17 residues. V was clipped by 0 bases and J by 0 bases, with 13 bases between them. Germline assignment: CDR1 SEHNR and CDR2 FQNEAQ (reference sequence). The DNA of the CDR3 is TGTGCCAGCAGCTTAGCTTTTGTCGTCACTAGCACAGATACGCAGTATTTT. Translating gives CASSLAFVVTSTDTQYF. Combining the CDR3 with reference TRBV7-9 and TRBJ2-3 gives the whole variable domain DTGVSQNPRHKITKRGQNVTFRCDPISEHNRLYWYRQTLGQGPEFLTYFQNEAQLEKSRLLSDRFSAERPKGSFSTLEIQRTEQGDSAMYLCASSLAFVVTSTDTQYFGPGTRLTVL.